The 23 T cell receptor beta chains below all came from one sample that was sequenced in a study of blood T cells in healthy people across ages. Primed by a sample-barcoded 5' primer and a J-beta primer mix, a second PCR proceeded for roughly 6 to 12 cycles. MiXCR, run by TCRdb on the 5' RACE reads, gives a single entry per CDR3 protein. This sample carries approximately 320,000 distinct CDR3 sequences, roughly 29% of them seen once, and the ten largest clones take about 30%. The specimen sequenced was blood. These receptors came from a woman in her seventies in good health.

The chain has TRBV29-1 and TRBJ2-5, with 10 bases fitting TRBD2. The J call may be wrong; the DNA end is better matched by TRBJ2-1. From germline, CDR1 is SQVTM and CDR2 ANQGSEA. The CDR3 length is 15 residues. DNA of the CDR3: TGCAGCGTTGGGGGGACTAGCGCCTCCGGGGTTGAGCAGTTCTTC. Amino acids: CSVGGTSASGVEQFF.

The chain uses TRBV7-2 and TRBJ1-6; perhaps TRBD1 as D (6 bases). V was shortened by 5 bases and J by 7 bases, with 12 bases between the two germline ends. CDR1 is SGHTA, CDR2 FQGNSA, per germline. This CDR3 is built from 14 residues. The CDR3, as DNA: TGTGCCAGCAGCGGAAGGGGGGCGAATTCACCCCTCCACTTT. Encoded protein: CASSGRGANSPLHF.

This rearrangement joins TRBV12-3 or TRBV12-4 to TRBJ2-1; D might be TRBD1 or TRBD2, each matching 5 bases. The CDR3 is made up of 13 amino acids. V was trimmed by 1 base and J by 8 bases, leaving 9 bases between them. The chain's CDR3 is CASSLGGFDEQFF. Written as DNA, the CDR3 is TGTGCCAGCAGTTTAGGGGGGTTCGATGAGCAGTTCTTC.

This clonotype has a count of ten or more. V is TRBV6-1 and J is TRBJ1-4, with D maybe TRBD1 (5 bases). This CDR3 is built from 16 residues. Trimming left V 7 bases short and J 8 bases short, with 23 bases between. CDR1 MNHNS and CDR2 SASEGT come from the germline V gene. The CDR3 sequence: CASTEIRGDGGEKLFF. As DNA, the CDR3 is TGTGCCAGCACGGAAATCCGAGGCGACGGGGGGGAAAAACTGTTTTTT.

This clonotype has ten or more counts. The chain joins TRBV20-1 to TRBJ2-7; D not certain. The ends were cut back, 6 bases at V and 6 bases at J, with 15 bases in the middle. The CDR3 spans 12 residues. Germline CDR1 reads DFQATT; CDR2 reads SNEGSKA (reference sequence). The CDR3 loop reads CSASDGPTEQYF. In DNA form, the CDR3 reads TGCAGTGCCTCCGATGGACCCACCGAGCAGTACTTC.

This clonotype was counted only a few times. The rearrangement joins TRBV3-1 to TRBJ2-7; D might be TRBD1 or TRBD2, each matching 5 bases. Germline V gene data show CDR1 as LGHDT and CDR2 as YNNKEL (reference sequence). V was clipped by 3 bases and J by 6 bases, with 12 bases between them. This CDR3 is built from 13 residues. In nucleotides, the CDR3 is TGTGCCAGCAGCCAGAGAGGGACCCGCGAGCAGTACTTC. Its protein product is CASSQRGTREQYF.

A note on this clonotype: A read error may account for a junction end that differs from germline. This chain joins TRBV3-1 and TRBJ1-1; D is perhaps TRBD1 (6 bases). CDR1 is LGHDT and CDR2 is YNNKEL in the germline V gene (reference sequence). The CDR3 spans 14 residues. This CDR3 is CASSQARGRTEAFF. The CDR3 bases are TGTGCTAGCAGCCAAGCCAGGGGTAGGACTGAAGCTTTCTTT.

CDR3 nucleotides: TGTGCCATCAGGCAGGGGGCAGGCACAGATACGCAGTATTTT. The encoded protein is CAIRQGAGTDTQYF. The chain links TRBV10-3 to TRBJ2-3; TRBD1 matches at 8 bases. The CDR3 has 14 residues. CDR1 and CDR2 (germline): ENHRY, SYGVKD. Trimming cost V 6 bases and J 1 base; bases outside gene matches: 3.

In its sample, this clonotype was seen a few times. V is TRBV28 and J is TRBJ2-5; D gene uncertain. CDR1 MDHEN and CDR2 SYDVKM come from the germline V gene. The CDR3 is made up of 12 amino acids. The ends were cut back, 7 bases at V and 4 bases at J, with 10 bases in the middle. The CDR3 sequence is CASTTPGETQYF. The DNA of the CDR3 is TGTGCCAGCACCACTCCGGGAGAGACCCAGTACTTC.

This chain connects TRBV28 to TRBJ2-7; D perhaps matches TRBD2 (7 bases). V dropped 5 bases and J dropped 2 bases, with 25 bases sitting between them. The CDR3 contains 18 residues. Per the germline V gene, CDR1 is MDHEN and CDR2 is SYDVKM. Here the CDR3 DNA reads TGTGCCAGCAGTAGCCGCAACTGGGGGAGGGGGATGACCTACGAGCAGTACTTC. Amino acid sequence: CASSSRNWGRGMTYEQYF. Full variable domain (outside the CDR3, taken from reference TRBV28 and TRBJ2-7): DVKVTQSSRYLVKRTGEKVFLECVQDMDHENMFWYRQDPGLGLRLIYFSYDVKMKEKGDIPEGYSVSREKKERFSLILESASTNQTSMYLCASSSRNWGRGMTYEQYFGPGTRLTVT.

The table lists this clonotype with a few counts. J is TRBJ2-4 and V is TRBV20-1; D may be TRBD1 (5 bases). V lost 2 bases to trimming and J lost 1 base, with 12 bases between them. The CDR3 extends over 15 amino acids. The germline gives CDR1 DFQATT, CDR2 SNEGSKA (reference sequence). In nucleotides, the CDR3 is TGCAGTGCTAGAAGCAGGGTGGGGGCCAAAAACATTCAGTACTTC. This gives the protein CSARSRVGAKNIQYF.

Details on this clonotype: This CDR3 fails to terminate in the conserved phenylalanine or tryptophan, so it likely reflects a read error. The V call is TRBV7-2, the J call TRBJ1-4, with TRBD1 as a possible D gene (6 bases). This CDR3 is 15 amino acids long. In germline, CDR1 is SGHTA, CDR2 FQGNSA. This CDR3 reads CASSKQGSTNEKLFL. The CDR3 DNA follows: TGCGCCAGCAGCAAGCAGGGGTCAACTAATGAAAAACTGTTTCTT.

This clonotype appeared a few times. The chain recombines TRBV6-1 with TRBJ2-1, with D tentatively TRBD2 (6 bases). Trimming removed 4 bases at V and 6 bases at J, with 16 bases between. The germline V gene encodes CDR1 MNHNS and CDR2 SASEGT. The CDR3 consists of 15 residues. The CDR3 nucleotides are TGTGCCAGCAGTGGCCGACTAGTACCTCTCAATGAGCAGTTCTTC. This gives the protein CASSGRLVPLNEQFF.

This clonotype was found many times. The V gene is TRBV6-2 or TRBV6-3, the J gene TRBJ1-5; tentative D call: TRBD1 (5 bases). V was clipped by 5 bases and J by 6 bases, with 14 bases between them. Germline CDR1 and CDR2: MNHEY and SVGEGT. There are 14 residues in the CDR3. CDR3 nucleotide sequence: TGTGCCAGCAGTCAACAGGAGAAAGGTCAGCCCCAGCATTTT. Translation gives CASSQQEKGQPQHF.

This clonotype was picked up a small number of times. The rearrangement uses TRBV28 and TRBJ2-7; D is possibly TRBD2 (5 bases). V shed 8 bases and J shed 2 bases, with 10 bases lying between them. The CDR3 consists of 12 residues. Germline lookup yields CDR1 MDHEN and CDR2 SYDVKM. This CDR3 is CASEGNTYEQYF. In DNA, the CDR3 is TGTGCCAGCGAGGGCAATACCTACGAGCAGTACTTC.

Only a few counts were recorded for this clonotype. This sequence joins TRBV5-1 and TRBJ2-5; unclear D gene. The CDR3 is 12 amino acids. CDR1 and CDR2 from the germline V gene are SGHRS and YFSETQ. The V and J ends lost 1 base and 5 bases respectively, with 6 bases between them. CDR3 in DNA: TGCGCCAGCAGCTTGCTGATGGAGACCCAGTACTTC. It is translated as CASSLLMETQYF.

This clonotype turned up a few times. V gene TRBV7-2 combines with J gene TRBJ2-7; 9 nucleotides line up with TRBD2. The germline CDR1 and CDR2 sequences are SGHTA and FQGNSA. The CDR3 covers 16 residues. The trim removed 5 bases at V and 2 bases at J, leaving 10 bases unmatched. CDR3 sequence: CASSPPVGLAPYEQYF. The CDR3 DNA reads as TGTGCCAGCAGCCCCCCCGTGGGACTAGCTCCCTACGAGCAGTACTTC.

This chain uses TRBV7-2 with TRBJ2-1; 7 nucleotides agree with TRBD1. Trimming cost V 5 bases and J 1 base; bases outside gene matches: 8. The CDR3 is 16 residues long. Germline V CDR1 and CDR2: SGHTA, FQGNSA. The CDR3 DNA follows: TGTGCCAGCAGCATACAGGGGCTGTCGTCCTACAATGAGCAGTTCTTC. Amino acids: CASSIQGLSSYNEQFF.

The V call is TRBV28, the J call TRBJ2-2; 7 positions agree with TRBD2. Germline-derived CDR1 and CDR2 are MDHEN and SYDVKM. The CDR3 covers 17 residues. With 5 bases clipped from V and 4 bases from J, the junction kept 13 bases outside the gene matches. The CDR3 reads CASSPPGIGGSTGELFF. In DNA, the CDR3 is TGTGCCAGCAGTCCGCCCGGCATCGGGGGGAGCACCGGGGAGCTGTTTTTT.

The chain employs TRBV28 and TRBJ2-7; 7 bases are a match to TRBD2. CDR1 and CDR2 from the germline V gene are MDHEN and SYDVKM. CDR3 length equals 15 residues. J lost 1 base, V lost 8 bases, and 11 bases had no gene match. DNA of the CDR3: TGTGCCAGCGCCGGGGCGGGAGCCGTTTCCTACGAGCAGTACTTC. Protein sequence: CASAGAGAVSYEQYF.

Only a few counts were recorded for this clonotype. The chain uses TRBV7-8 and TRBJ2-1; 8 bases match TRBD2. CDR3 size: 17 residues. Looked up from germline, CDR1 is SGHVS and CDR2 is FQNEAQ. With 5 bases clipped from V and 4 bases from J, the junction kept 13 bases outside the gene matches. In DNA, the CDR3 is TGTGCCAGCAGCCTTGGTCGGGGGGGGGAAAAATACAATGAGCAGTTCTTC. Amino acid sequence: CASSLGRGGEKYNEQFF.

This clonotype was observed a few times. The chain carries TRBV20-1 and TRBJ2-1; D is perhaps TRBD2 (6 bases). The CDR3 extends over 14 amino acids. The germline gives CDR1 DFQATT, CDR2 SNEGSKA (reference sequence). V was cut by 3 bases and J by 6 bases, with 15 bases left in between. CDR3 nucleotides: TGCAGTGCTAGGTCCCATTTCGGGGGCAATGAGCAGTTCTTC. Translated: CSARSHFGGNEQFF.

The V gene is TRBV20-1, the J gene TRBJ2-1; D might be TRBD1 (6 bases). This CDR3 region has 15 residues. Germline lookup yields CDR1 DFQATT and CDR2 SNEGSKA (reference sequence). V was cut by 5 bases and J by 0 bases, with 14 bases left in between. CDR3 amino acids: CSAFRQASSYNEQFF. The DNA for the CDR3 is TGCAGTGCTTTTAGACAGGCGAGCTCCTACAATGAGCAGTTCTTC.